This TCR beta chain comes out of a study of blood T cell repertoires in COVID-19. Study-level background: The samples span acute and convalescent COVID-19 from the United States, Italy and Spain. In each case, the material was cDNA or gDNA derived from T cells, B-cell-depleted T cells, or PBMCs.

This CDR3 has 16 residues. Germline V CDR1 and CDR2: LNHDA, SQIVND (reference sequence). V was clipped by 4 bases and J by 3 bases; unmatched bases: 7. Per the authors' pipeline: Amplification of reference gene primers provided the estimated nucleated cell counts. Produced via immunoSEQ multiplex PCR; TCRdb's table is partial and in-frame only. V, J and clone size reflect that table, while D and trimming were determined from the DNA. In the table there are about 160,000 clones, approximately 91% of which are singletons. This sequence was found in a man between 18 and 35 years old with acute or convalescent COVID-19. The sequencing input was peripheral blood. The J gene is TRBJ1-2, the V gene TRBV19, with 11 bases identical to TRBD1. Written as DNA, the CDR3 is TGTGCCAGTAGTAACCGCGGGACAGGGGGGCACTATGGCTACACCTTC. Translated, it gives CASSNRGTGGHYGYTF.